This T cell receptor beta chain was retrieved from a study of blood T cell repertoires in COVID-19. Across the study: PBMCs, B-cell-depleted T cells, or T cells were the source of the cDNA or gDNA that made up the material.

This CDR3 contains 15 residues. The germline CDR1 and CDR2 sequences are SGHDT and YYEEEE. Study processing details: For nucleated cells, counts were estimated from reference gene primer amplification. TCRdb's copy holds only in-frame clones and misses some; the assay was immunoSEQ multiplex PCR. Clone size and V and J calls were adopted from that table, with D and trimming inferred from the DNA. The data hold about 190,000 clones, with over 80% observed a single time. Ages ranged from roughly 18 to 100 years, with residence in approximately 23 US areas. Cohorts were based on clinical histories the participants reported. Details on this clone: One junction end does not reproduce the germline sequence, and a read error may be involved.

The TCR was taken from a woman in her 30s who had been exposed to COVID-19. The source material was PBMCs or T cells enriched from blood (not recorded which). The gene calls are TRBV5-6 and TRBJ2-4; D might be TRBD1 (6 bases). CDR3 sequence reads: CASREGGSGKNIQCF. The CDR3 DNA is TGTGCCAGCAGGGAAGGGGGATCAGGCAAAAACATTCAGTGCTTC.